This T cell receptor beta chain was documented in a study of blood T cell repertoires in COVID-19. Study information: Sites across the United States, Italy and Spain contributed samples from acute and convalescent COVID-19. The cDNA or gDNA used as material had been derived from T cells, B-cell-depleted T cells, or PBMCs.

CDR1 is SGHAT, CDR2 FQNNGV, per germline. V shed 5 bases and J 3 bases; nucleotides not matched to a gene: 5. CDR3 size: 15 residues. As originally analysed: Estimated nucleated cell counts came from reference gene primer amplification. The repertoire was sequenced with immunoSEQ multiplex PCR; TCRdb's copy has only in-frame clones and lacks some. V, J and clone size were drawn from that table, and D and trimming were deduced from the DNA. The repertoire holds more than 25,000 clones, with about 94% as singletons. This TCR was recovered from a human donor with active COVID-19. The donor label of this sample is uncertain. The sample consisted of peripheral blood. The chain couples TRBV11-2 to TRBJ2-3, with TRBD2 identical over 10 bases. The CDR3 DNA sequence: TGTGCCAGCAGCAAGCGGGAGGGCCAGACAGATACGCAGTATTTT. Its protein is CASSKREGQTDTQYF.